This section outlines one T cell receptor beta chain sequence together with its context. Original methodology: Estimation of nucleated cell counts was performed using reference gene primer amplification. TCRdb's table, derived via immunoSEQ multiplex PCR, lists solely in-frame clones and lacks some. V, J and clone size were drawn from that table, and D and trimming were deduced from the DNA. The sample carries about 300,000 clones, about 90% recorded once. Deletions cut 5 bases from V and 2 bases from J, with 11 bases between. CDR3 length: 14 amino acids. CDR1 and CDR2 from the germline V gene are MGHRA and YSYEKL. The data were obtained in a study of blood T cell repertoires in COVID-19. Overall study: Researchers got acute and convalescent COVID-19 samples from the United States, Italy and Spain. From T cells, B-cell-depleted T cells, or PBMCs came the material, which was cDNA or gDNA.

The sequencing input was peripheral blood. The rearrangement joins TRBV4-1 to TRBJ2-3; tentative D call: TRBD1 (6 bases). This receptor was identified in a man aged 18 to 29 who had recovered from COVID-19. CDR3 nucleotides: TGCGCCAGCAGCACTTGGGGGCCCACAGATACGCAGTATTTT. Amino acid sequence: CASSTWGPTDTQYF.